A single sample gave rise to the 10 T cell receptor beta chains below, sequenced in a study of blood T cell repertoires in COVID-19. The data were produced by immunoSEQ multiplex PCR, yet TCRdb's version contains in-frame clones alone and is incomplete. Of 70,000 or so clones listed, around nine tenths were seen once; the top ten hold about 0.56%. Sequences were obtained from peripheral blood. These receptors all come from a man in his sixties with acute or convalescent COVID-19.

The CDR3 region is CATSRFQGPSSYEQYF. The CDR3 nucleotides read TGTGCCACCAGCAGATTTCAGGGCCCCAGCTCCTACGAGCAGTACTTC. The chain joins TRBV15 to TRBJ2-7, with D possibly being TRBD1 (5 bases). The CDR3 runs 16 residues. V was trimmed by 2 bases and J by 0 bases, leaving 14 bases between them. Germline V gene lookup returns CDR1 LNHNV and CDR2 YYDKDF (reference sequence). The whole variable domain, filled in from reference TRBV15 and TRBJ2-7, reads DAMVIQNPRYQVTQFGKPVTLSCSQTLNHNVMYWYQQKSSQAPKLLFHYYDKDFNNEADTPDNFQSRRPNTSFCFLDIRSPGLGDTAMYLCATSRFQGPSSYEQYFGPGTRLTVT.

V usage is TRBV5-4 and J usage is TRBJ1-2; 7 bases are shared with TRBD1. Germline V lookup: CDR1 SGHNT, CDR2 YYREEE (reference sequence). The V segment lost 1 base and the J segment 6 bases; nucleotides outside the gene matches: 9. The CDR3 sequence is 15 residues long. CDR3 coding DNA: TGTGCCAGCAGCTTGCCGCTACAGGGGATCGATGGCTACACCTTC. Residues: CASSLPLQGIDGYTF.

The V and J genes are TRBV15 and TRBJ2-5, with 8 bases aligning to TRBD2. Germline trimming cut 6 bases from V and 4 bases from J; bases unmatched to any gene: 13. This CDR3 is 16 amino acids long. Germline V gene lookup returns CDR1 LNHNV and CDR2 YYDKDF (reference sequence). Written as DNA, the CDR3 is TGTGCCACCAGTACCTGGGGAGCGGGGGCGCGAGAGACCCAGTACTTC. Translated, it gives CATSTWGAGARETQYF.

The rearrangement links TRBV2 to TRBJ2-1; TRBD2 aligns across 8 bases. This CDR3 has 17 residues. Trimming removed 1 base from V and 0 bases from J; junction bases left unmatched: 5. CDR1 is SNHLY and CDR2 is FYNNEI in the germline V gene. This CDR3 reads CASSEDIAGSSYNEQFF. The CDR3 DNA follows: TGTGCCAGCAGTGAAGATATAGCGGGAAGCTCCTACAATGAGCAGTTCTTC. The variable domain in full, with the rest retrieved from reference TRBV2 and TRBJ2-1, is EPEVTQTPSHQVTQMGQEVILRCVPISNHLYFYWYRQILGQKVEFLVSFYNNEISEKSEIFDDQFSVERPDGSNFTLKIRSTKLEDSAMYFCASSEDIAGSSYNEQFFGPGTRLTVL.

The CDR3 here is CASLRDRDHQAKNIQYF. CDR3 nucleotides: TGTGCCAGTCTTAGGGACAGGGACCACCAAGCCAAAAACATTCAGTACTTC. The V gene is TRBV19, the J gene TRBJ2-4; the match to TRBD1 covers 9 bases. Unmatched junction bases numbered 11, after V lost 8 bases and J lost 0 bases. Germline CDR1 is LNHDA and CDR2 is SQIVND (reference sequence). The length of the CDR3 is 17 residues.

The chain carries TRBV5-1 and TRBJ2-1; 13 bases map to TRBD2. Germline CDR1 SGHRS, CDR2 YFSETQ. This CDR3 contains 15 residues. V dropped 4 bases and J dropped 9; count of bases not matched to a gene: 7. The CDR3 spells CASSLTSGRASEQFF. CDR3 DNA: TGCGCCAGCAGCCTTACTAGCGGGAGGGCCAGTGAGCAGTTCTTC.

The gene calls are TRBV6-5 and TRBJ1-2; 7 bases are shared with TRBD1. This CDR3 spans 14 amino acids. V lost 5 bases, J lost 8 bases, and 11 bases stayed unmatched. Looked up from germline, CDR1 is MNHEY and CDR2 is SVGAGI. CDR3 sequence reads: CASSNKGAPTGYTF. The CDR3 bases are TGTGCCAGCAGTAATAAGGGGGCCCCTACCGGCTACACCTTC.

The chain carries TRBV9 and TRBJ2-6; 10 bases align to TRBD1. V was pared by 0 bases and J by 2 bases, with 11 bases of the junction left unmatched. The germline V gene has CDR1 SGDLS and CDR2 YYNGEE. The CDR3 is 20 amino acids. CDR3 amino acids: CASSVDMVGTGVTGANVLTF. The CDR3 DNA sequence: TGTGCCAGCAGCGTAGATATGGTGGGGACAGGGGTCACTGGGGCCAACGTCCTGACTTTC.

The rearrangement links TRBV5-4 to TRBJ2-7; D not resolved. CDR1 and CDR2 from the germline V gene are SGHNT and YYREEE (reference sequence). The CDR3 has 13 amino acids. Trimming pared 0 bases from V and 1 base from J, leaving 5 bases between. The CDR3 is CASSLVQSYEQYF. The CDR3 DNA reads as TGTGCCAGCAGCTTGGTCCAGTCCTACGAGCAGTACTTC. The variable domain in full, completed from reference TRBV5-4 and TRBJ2-7, reads ETGVTQSPTHLIKTRGQQVTLRCSSQSGHNTVSWYQQALGQGPQFIFQYYREEENGRGNFPPRFSGLQFPNYSSELNVNALELDDSALYLCASSLVQSYEQYFGPGTRLTVT.

V is TRBV7-9 and J is TRBJ2-7; D might be TRBD1 (6 bases). This CDR3 comprises 14 residues. Germline assignment: CDR1 SEHNR and CDR2 FQNEAQ (reference sequence). Deletions cut 2 bases from V and 0 bases from J, with 8 bases between. Written as DNA, the CDR3 is TGTGCCAGCAGCTTACAGGGGAACTCCTACGAGCAGTACTTC. It translates to CASSLQGNSYEQYF.